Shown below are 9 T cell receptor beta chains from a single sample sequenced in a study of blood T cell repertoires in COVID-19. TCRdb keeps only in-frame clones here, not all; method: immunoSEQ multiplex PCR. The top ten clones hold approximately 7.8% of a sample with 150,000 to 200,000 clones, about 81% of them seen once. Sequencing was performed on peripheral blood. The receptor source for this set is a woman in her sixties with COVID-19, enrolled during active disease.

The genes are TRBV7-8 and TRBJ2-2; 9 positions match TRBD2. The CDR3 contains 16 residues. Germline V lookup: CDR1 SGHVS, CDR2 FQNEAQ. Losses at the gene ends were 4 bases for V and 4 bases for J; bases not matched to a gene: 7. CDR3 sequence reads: CASSWRVSGSTGELFF. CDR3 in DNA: TGTGCCAGCAGCTGGCGGGTTAGCGGGAGCACCGGGGAGCTGTTTTTT.

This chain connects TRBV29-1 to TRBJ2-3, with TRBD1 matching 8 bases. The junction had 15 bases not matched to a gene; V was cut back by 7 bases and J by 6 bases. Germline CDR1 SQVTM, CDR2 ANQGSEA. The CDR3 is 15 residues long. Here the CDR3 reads CSGGGTGGVSDTQYF. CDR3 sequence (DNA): TGCAGCGGTGGGGGGACAGGAGGGGTCAGTGATACGCAGTATTTT.

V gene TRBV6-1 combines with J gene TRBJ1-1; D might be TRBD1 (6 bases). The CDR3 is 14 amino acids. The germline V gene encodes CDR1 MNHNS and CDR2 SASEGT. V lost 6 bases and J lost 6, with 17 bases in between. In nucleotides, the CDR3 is TGTGCCAGCAGCCTCACAGGGCGGAGATCTGAAGCTTTCTTT. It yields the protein CASSLTGRRSEAFF.

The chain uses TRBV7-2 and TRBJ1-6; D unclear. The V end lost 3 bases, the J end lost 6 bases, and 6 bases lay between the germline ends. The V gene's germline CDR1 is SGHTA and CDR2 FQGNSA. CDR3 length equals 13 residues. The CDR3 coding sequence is TGTGCCAGCAGCTTGGGCGTTAATTCACCCCTCCACTTT. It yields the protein CASSLGVNSPLHF.

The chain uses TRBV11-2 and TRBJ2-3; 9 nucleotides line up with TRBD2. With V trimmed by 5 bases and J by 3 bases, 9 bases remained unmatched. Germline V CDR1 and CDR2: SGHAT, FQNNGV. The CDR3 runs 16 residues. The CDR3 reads CASSLQRLAGTDTQYF. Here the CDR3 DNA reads TGTGCCAGCAGCCTTCAACGGCTAGCGGGAACAGATACGCAGTATTTT.

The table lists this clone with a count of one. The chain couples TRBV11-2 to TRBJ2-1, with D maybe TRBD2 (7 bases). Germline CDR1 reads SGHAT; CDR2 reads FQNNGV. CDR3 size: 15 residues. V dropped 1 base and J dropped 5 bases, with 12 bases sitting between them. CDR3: CASSLGTRGNNEQFF. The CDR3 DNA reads TGTGCCAGCAGCTTAGGGACTAGGGGGAACAATGAGCAGTTCTTC.

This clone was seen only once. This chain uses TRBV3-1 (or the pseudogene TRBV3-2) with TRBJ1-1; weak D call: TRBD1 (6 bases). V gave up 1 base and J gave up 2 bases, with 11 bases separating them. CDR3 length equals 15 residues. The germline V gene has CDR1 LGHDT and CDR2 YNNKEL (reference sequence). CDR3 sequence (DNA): TGTGCCAGCAGCCAAGGTCGACAGGCCAACACTGAAGCTTTCTTT. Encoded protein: CASSQGRQANTEAFF.

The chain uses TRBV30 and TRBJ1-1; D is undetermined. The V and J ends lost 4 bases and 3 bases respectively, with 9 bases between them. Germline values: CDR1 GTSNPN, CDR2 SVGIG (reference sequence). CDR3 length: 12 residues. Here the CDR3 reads CAWIREDTEAFF. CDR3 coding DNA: TGTGCCTGGATCCGGGAGGACACTGAAGCTTTCTTT. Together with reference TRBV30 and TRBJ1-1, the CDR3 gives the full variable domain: SQTIHQWPATLVQPVGSPLSLECTVEGTSNPNLYWYRQAAGRGLQLLFYSVGIGQISSEVPQNLSASRPQDRQFILSSKKLLLSDSGFYLCAWIREDTEAFFGQGTRLTVV.

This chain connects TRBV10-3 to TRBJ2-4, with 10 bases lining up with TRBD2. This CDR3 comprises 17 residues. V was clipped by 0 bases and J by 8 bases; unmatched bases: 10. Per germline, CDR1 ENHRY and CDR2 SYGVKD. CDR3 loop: CAISESMSSGSADIQYF. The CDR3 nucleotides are TGTGCCATCAGTGAGTCGATGTCTAGCGGGAGTGCTGACATTCAGTACTTC.